The 22 T cell receptor beta chains below were found in one sample sequenced in a study of OX40 agonist ivuxolimab in advanced cancers. Only in-frame clones appear in the TCRdb table, and some are missing; sequencing was by immunoSEQ multiplex PCR. This repertoire shows some 86,000 clones, less than 95% found once; its top ten account for under 0.35%. The input for sequencing was CD4+ or CD8+ T cells sorted from blood, taken in a trial of the OX40 agonist ivuxolimab. The receptors shown here come from an adult with an advanced solid tumor such as melanoma, head and neck, liver or kidney cancer.

The chain links TRBV2 to TRBJ1-5; no reliable D call. V lost 2 bases, J lost 0 bases, and 8 bases lay in between. This CDR3 has 15 residues. Germline loops: CDR1 SNHLY, CDR2 FYNNEI. CDR3 loop: CASSETAYSNQPQHF. The CDR3 coding sequence is TGTGCCAGCAGTGAAACCGCCTATAGCAATCAGCCCCAGCATTTT.

Concerning this clone: One junction end disagrees with the germline gene, perhaps due to a read error. V gene TRBV2 combines with J gene TRBJ1-1; D not certain. Germline lookup yields CDR1 SNHLY and CDR2 FYNNEI. This CDR3 has 14 residues. CDR3 region: CASSEVAVNTEAFF. In DNA, the CDR3 is TGTGCCAGCAGCGAAGTTGCAGTGAACACTGAAGCTTTCTTT. Combining the CDR3 with reference TRBV2 and TRBJ1-1 gives the whole variable domain EPEVTQTPSHQVTQMGQEVILRCVPISNHLYFYWYRQILGQKVEFLVSFYNNEISEKSEIFDDQFSVERPDGSNFTLKIRSTKLEDSAMYFCASSEVAVNTEAFFGQGTRLTVV.

The genes are TRBV6-5 and TRBJ1-3; D not resolved. The CDR3 has 12 residues. Per germline, CDR1 MNHEY and CDR2 SVGAGI. V was trimmed by 6 bases and J by 3 bases, leaving 6 bases between them. The CDR3 here is CASSGVGNTIYF. The CDR3 DNA reads TGTGCCAGCAGCGGCGTTGGAAACACCATATATTTT.

This clone was detected only once. One junction end does not reproduce the germline sequence, and a read error may be involved. The CDR3, as DNA: TGTGCCTGGAGTGAGGGAGGGTCGGCGCGTACGGACTTC. It encodes CAWSEGGSARTDF. This sequence joins TRBV30 and TRBJ2-5, with 7 bases aligning to TRBD2. Germline V gives CDR1 GTSNPN, CDR2 SVGIG (reference sequence). CDR3 length equals 13 residues.

In this sample, this clone turned up once. The chain combines TRBV19 with TRBJ1-2; no clear D. The CDR3 spans 14 residues. Germline-derived CDR1 and CDR2 are LNHDA and SQIVND (reference sequence). This CDR3 is CACRDGPTDYGYTF. Here the CDR3 DNA reads TGTGCTTGCCGGGATGGGCCCACGGATTATGGCTACACCTTC.

The genes are TRBV4-1 and TRBJ1-1; D remains ambiguous. The CDR3 spans 14 residues. CDR1 and CDR2 from the germline V gene are MGHRA and YSYEKL. V was pared by 1 base and J by 5 bases, with 11 bases between. The CDR3, as DNA: TGCGCCAGCAGCCAAGCCGGACTTAAAACTGAAGCTTTCTTT. Translated: CASSQAGLKTEAFF.

This sequence joins TRBV6-1 and TRBJ2-4, with D uncertain. V was trimmed by 2 bases and J by 9 bases, leaving 8 bases between them. The CDR3 totals 12 residues. Germline CDR1 is MNHNS and CDR2 is SASEGT. This CDR3 is CASSESEAIQYF. The CDR3 bases are TGTGCCAGCAGTGAATCTGAGGCCATTCAGTACTTC.

This chain joins TRBV4-1 and TRBJ1-2; the D is unclear. V was cut by 1 base and J by 2 bases, with 11 bases left in between. The length of the CDR3 is 15 residues. In germline, CDR1 is MGHRA, CDR2 YSYEKL. CDR3 amino acids: CASSQGDLGNYGYTF. Here the CDR3 DNA reads TGCGCCAGCAGCCAAGGAGATCTAGGAAACTATGGCTACACCTTC.

The V call is TRBV4-1, the J call TRBJ1-5; a weak D match, TRBD1 (6 bases). Germline V gene data show CDR1 as MGHRA and CDR2 as YSYEKL. Trimming stripped 2 bases from V and 5 bases from J, with 19 bases between. The CDR3 sequence is 17 residues long. For the CDR3, the DNA is TGCGCCAGCAGCCAAATCGGTTTCGGACAGCGAGATCAGCCCCAGCATTTT. Its protein product is CASSQIGFGQRDQPQHF.

The V call is TRBV27, the J call TRBJ1-1; D perhaps matches TRBD1 (6 bases). Per the germline V gene, CDR1 is MNHEY and CDR2 is SMNVEV (reference sequence). V was trimmed by 5 bases and J by 7 bases, leaving 14 bases between them. This CDR3 comprises 13 residues. The DNA of the CDR3 is TGTGCCAGCAGTATGAGGGGGGCTGATGAAGCTTTCTTT. Translating it yields CASSMRGADEAFF.

The chain links TRBV25-1 to TRBJ2-4, with D perhaps TRBD1 or TRBD2 (5 bases each). CDR1 and CDR2 from the germline V gene are MGHDK and SYGVNS. This CDR3 region has 17 residues. V lost 2 bases to trimming and J lost 3 bases, with 17 bases between them. The CDR3 spells CASSETVAPGGKNIQYF. Here the CDR3 DNA reads TGTGCCAGCAGTGAAACCGTGGCTCCTGGGGGCAAAAACATTCAGTACTTC.

This chain uses TRBV28 with TRBJ2-1; TRBD1 matches 9 bases. The CDR3 totals 15 residues. The V gene end was trimmed by 6 bases and the J gene end by 8 bases; junction bases not matched to a gene: 11. CDR1 MDHEN and CDR2 SYDVKM come from the germline V gene. The CDR3 coding sequence is TGTGCCAGCAGAGGACCGGGACAGGGAAAACATGAGCAGTTCTTC. Translating it yields CASRGPGQGKHEQFF.

This chain joins TRBV7-9 and TRBJ2-5; no definite D call. The CDR3 is 13 amino acids. Trimming shortened V by 1 base and J by 2 bases, and 5 bases separated the two germline ends. CDR1 SEHNR and CDR2 FQNEAQ come from the germline V gene (reference sequence). CDR3 nucleotides: TGTGCCAGCAGCTTAGGGAAACAAGAGACCCAGTACTTC. Its protein is CASSLGKQETQYF.

The chain has TRBV6-1 and TRBJ2-7; D may be TRBD1 or TRBD2 (5 bases each). The germline V gene encodes CDR1 MNHNS and CDR2 SASEGT. This CDR3 contains 13 residues. Trimming left V 3 bases short and J 3 bases short, with 9 bases between. CDR3 sequence: CASSDGTRYEQYF. CDR3 coding DNA: TGTGCCAGCAGTGACGGGACCCGCTACGAGCAGTACTTC.

About this clone itself: The CDR3 does not end in the conserved phenylalanine or tryptophan, so this is likely a read error. The chain combines TRBV5-1 with TRBJ2-3, with unresolved D. Germline-derived CDR1 and CDR2 are SGHRS and YFSETQ. This CDR3 has 16 residues. With 4 bases removed from V and 0 bases from J, the gap between germline ends came to 15 bases. This chain's CDR3 is CASSLYSSPSTDTQYL. As DNA, the CDR3 is TGCGCCAGCAGCCTTTATAGTAGCCCTAGCACAGATACGCAGTATCTT.

CDR3 protein: CAWGTGASYEQYF. Here the CDR3 DNA reads TGTGCCTGGGGGACAGGCGCTTCCTACGAGCAGTACTTC. The chain joins TRBV30 to TRBJ2-7, with 8 bases aligning to TRBD1. Germline values: CDR1 GTSNPN, CDR2 SVGIG (reference sequence). The V segment lost 5 bases and the J segment 1 base; nucleotides outside the gene matches: 4. The CDR3 covers 13 residues.

The chain combines TRBV6-6 with TRBJ2-2; D not certain. V lost 2 bases and J lost 6, with 7 bases in between. Germline V gene lookup returns CDR1 MNHNY and CDR2 SVGAGI (reference sequence). The CDR3 spans 13 residues. The CDR3 DNA follows: TGTGCCAGCAGTTACGGAATCTCCGGGGAGCTGTTTTTT. The encoded protein is CASSYGISGELFF.

A note on this clone: At one of its ends the junction is not consistent with the germline gene, which may arise from a read error. This sequence joins TRBV4-2 and TRBJ2-1; a possible D gene is TRBD1 (6 bases). Germline-derived CDR1 and CDR2 are LGHNA and YNFKEQ. The CDR3 sequence is 14 residues long. The CDR3 nucleotides read TGTGCCAGCAGCCAAGGCGATCGACAGGTGGTTTTAGTCTTC. It yields the protein CASSQGDRQVVLVF.

This chain connects TRBV6-6 to TRBJ2-2; D may correspond to TRBD1 or TRBD2 (5 bases each). The V and J ends lost 10 bases and 5 bases respectively, with 11 bases between them. CDR3 length: 12 residues. The V gene's germline CDR1 is MNHNY and CDR2 SVGAGI (reference sequence). The CDR3 DNA reads as TGTGCCATGGGAGAGGGGACCGGGGAGCTGTTTTTT. The encoded protein is CAMGEGTGELFF.

V is TRBV28 and J is TRBJ2-7; TRBD1 might be the D (6 bases). Trimming took off 6 bases at V and 4 bases at J, with 22 bases between the two ends. The CDR3 consists of 16 residues. Germline V gene lookup returns CDR1 MDHEN and CDR2 SYDVKM. CDR3 in amino acids: CASSPTPGQRNYEQYV. CDR3 sequence (DNA): TGTGCCAGCAGCCCCACCCCCGGACAGAGGAATTACGAGCAGTACGTC.

J is TRBJ1-2 and V is TRBV25-1, with D possibly being TRBD1 (6 bases). Between the trimmed V and J ends, which lost 3 bases and 4 bases, there was a span of 15 bases. Germline values: CDR1 MGHDK, CDR2 SYGVNS. The CDR3 length is 15 residues. The CDR3 reads CASSEQGLRGYGYTF. The CDR3 DNA reads TGTGCCAGCAGTGAGCAGGGGCTGCGGGGCTATGGCTACACCTTC.

V and J are TRBV30 and TRBJ1-1; no definite D call. V lost 2 bases to trimming and J lost 1 base, with 11 bases between them. From germline, CDR1 is GTSNPN and CDR2 SVGIG (reference sequence). This CDR3 spans 14 amino acids. The CDR3 spells CAWSTYVGNTEAFF. The CDR3 DNA reads TGTGCCTGGAGTACCTACGTCGGGAACACTGAAGCTTTCTTT.